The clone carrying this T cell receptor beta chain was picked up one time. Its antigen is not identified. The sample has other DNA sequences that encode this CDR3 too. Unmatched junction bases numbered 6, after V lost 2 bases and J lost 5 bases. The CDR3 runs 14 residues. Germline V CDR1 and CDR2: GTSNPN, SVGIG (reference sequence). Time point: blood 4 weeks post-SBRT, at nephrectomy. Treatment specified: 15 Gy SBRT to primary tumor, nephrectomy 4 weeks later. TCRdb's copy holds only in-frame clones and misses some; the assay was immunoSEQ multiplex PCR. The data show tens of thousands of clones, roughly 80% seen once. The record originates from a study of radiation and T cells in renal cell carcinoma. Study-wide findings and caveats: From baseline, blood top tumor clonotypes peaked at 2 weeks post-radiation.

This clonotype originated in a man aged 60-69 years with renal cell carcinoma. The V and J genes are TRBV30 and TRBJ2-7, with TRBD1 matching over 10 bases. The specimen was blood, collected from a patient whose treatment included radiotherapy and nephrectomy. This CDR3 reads CAWSSGQGVDEQYF. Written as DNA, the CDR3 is TGTGCCTGGAGTTCTGGACAGGGGGTAGACGAGCAGTACTTC.